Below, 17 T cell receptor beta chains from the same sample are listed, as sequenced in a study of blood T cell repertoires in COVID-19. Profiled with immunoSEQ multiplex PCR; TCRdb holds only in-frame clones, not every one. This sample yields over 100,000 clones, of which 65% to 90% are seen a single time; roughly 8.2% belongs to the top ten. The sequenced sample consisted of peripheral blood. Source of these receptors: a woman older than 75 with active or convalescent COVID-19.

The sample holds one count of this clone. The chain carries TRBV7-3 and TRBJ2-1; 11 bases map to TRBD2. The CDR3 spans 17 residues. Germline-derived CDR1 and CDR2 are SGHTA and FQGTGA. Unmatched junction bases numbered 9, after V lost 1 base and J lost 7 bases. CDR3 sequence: CASSLMLAGGTRNEQFF. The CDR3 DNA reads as TGTGCCAGCAGCTTAATGCTAGCGGGAGGAACGCGGAATGAGCAGTTCTTC. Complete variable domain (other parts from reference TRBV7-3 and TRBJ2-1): GAGVSQTPSNKVTEKGKYVELRCDPISGHTALYWYRQSLGQGPEFLIYFQGTGAADDSGLPNDRFFAVRPEGSVSTLKIQRTERGDSAVYLCASSLMLAGGTRNEQFFGPGTRLTVL.

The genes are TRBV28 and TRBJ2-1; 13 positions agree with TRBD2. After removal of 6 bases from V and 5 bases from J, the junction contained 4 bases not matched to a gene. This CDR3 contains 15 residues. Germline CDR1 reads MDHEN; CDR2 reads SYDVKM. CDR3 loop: CASSRLAGGHNEQFF. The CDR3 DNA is TGTGCCAGCAGCAGACTAGCGGGAGGACACAATGAGCAGTTCTTC.

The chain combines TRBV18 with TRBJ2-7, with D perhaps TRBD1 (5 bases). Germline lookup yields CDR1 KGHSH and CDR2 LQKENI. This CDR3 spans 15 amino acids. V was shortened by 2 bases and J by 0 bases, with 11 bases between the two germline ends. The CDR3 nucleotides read TGTGCCAGCTCACCAGACAGCGAGATCTCCTACGAGCAGTACTTC. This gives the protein CASSPDSEISYEQYF.

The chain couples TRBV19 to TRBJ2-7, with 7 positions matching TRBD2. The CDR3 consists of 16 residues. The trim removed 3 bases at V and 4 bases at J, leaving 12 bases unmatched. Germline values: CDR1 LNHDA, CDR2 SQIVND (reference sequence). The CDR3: CASSMMGGIAMYEQYF. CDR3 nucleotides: TGTGCCAGTAGTATGATGGGGGGGATCGCTATGTACGAGCAGTACTTC.

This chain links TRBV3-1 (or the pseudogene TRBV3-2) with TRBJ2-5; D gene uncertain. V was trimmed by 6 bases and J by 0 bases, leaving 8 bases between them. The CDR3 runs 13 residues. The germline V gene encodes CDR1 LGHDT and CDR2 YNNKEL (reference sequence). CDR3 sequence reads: CASSRLDQETQYF. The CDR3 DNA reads TGTGCCAGCAGTAGACTCGACCAAGAGACCCAGTACTTC.

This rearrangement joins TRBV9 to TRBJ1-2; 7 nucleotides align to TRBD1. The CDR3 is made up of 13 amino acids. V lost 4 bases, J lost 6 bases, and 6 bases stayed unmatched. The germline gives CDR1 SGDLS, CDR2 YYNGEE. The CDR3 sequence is CASSRQGTNGYTF. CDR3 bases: TGTGCCAGCAGCCGACAGGGTACAAATGGCTACACCTTC.

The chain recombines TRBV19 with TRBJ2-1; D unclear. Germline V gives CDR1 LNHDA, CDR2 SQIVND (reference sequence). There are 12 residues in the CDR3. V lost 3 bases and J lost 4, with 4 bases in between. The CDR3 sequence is CASSISYNEQFF. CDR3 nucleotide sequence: TGTGCCAGTAGTATCAGTTACAATGAGCAGTTCTTC.

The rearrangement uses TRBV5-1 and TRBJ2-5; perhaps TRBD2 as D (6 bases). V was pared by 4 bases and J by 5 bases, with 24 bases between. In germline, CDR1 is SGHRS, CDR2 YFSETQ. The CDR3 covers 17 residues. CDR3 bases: TGCGCCAGCAGCCCGGGCCCCGCCGGGGGAGTAGCTGAGACCCAGTACTTC. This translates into CASSPGPAGGVAETQYF.

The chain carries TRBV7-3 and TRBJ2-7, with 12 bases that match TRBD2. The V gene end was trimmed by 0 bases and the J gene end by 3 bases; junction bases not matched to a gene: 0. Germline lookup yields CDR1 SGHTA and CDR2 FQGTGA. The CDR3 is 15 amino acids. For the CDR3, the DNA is TGTGCCAGCAGCTTAACGACTAGCGGGAGCTACGAGCAGTACTTC. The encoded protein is CASSLTTSGSYEQYF.

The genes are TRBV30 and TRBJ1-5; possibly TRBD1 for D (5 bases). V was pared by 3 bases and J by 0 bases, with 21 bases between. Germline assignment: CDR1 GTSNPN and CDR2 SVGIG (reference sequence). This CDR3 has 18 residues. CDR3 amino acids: CAWRNLKQEAYSNQPQHF. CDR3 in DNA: TGTGCCTGGAGGAACCTCAAACAGGAAGCATATAGCAATCAGCCCCAGCATTTT.

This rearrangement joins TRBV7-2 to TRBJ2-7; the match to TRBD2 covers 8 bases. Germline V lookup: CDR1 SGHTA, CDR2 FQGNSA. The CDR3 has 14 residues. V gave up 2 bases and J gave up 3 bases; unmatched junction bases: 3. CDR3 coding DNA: TGTGCCAGCAGCTTACAGGGACTAGGCTACGAGCAGTACTTC. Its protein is CASSLQGLGYEQYF. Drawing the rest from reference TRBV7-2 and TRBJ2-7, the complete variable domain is GAGVSQSPSNKVTEKGKDVELRCDPISGHTALYWYRQSLGQGLEFLIYFQGNSAPDKSGLPSDRFSAERTGGSVSTLTIQRTQQEDSAVYLCASSLQGLGYEQYFGPGTRLTVT.

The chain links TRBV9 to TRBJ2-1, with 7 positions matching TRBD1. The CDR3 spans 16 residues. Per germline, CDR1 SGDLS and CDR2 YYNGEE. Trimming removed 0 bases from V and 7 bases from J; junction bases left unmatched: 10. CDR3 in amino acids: CASSVVRQGMSNEQFF. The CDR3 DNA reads TGTGCCAGCAGCGTAGTGCGACAGGGAATGAGTAATGAGCAGTTCTTC.

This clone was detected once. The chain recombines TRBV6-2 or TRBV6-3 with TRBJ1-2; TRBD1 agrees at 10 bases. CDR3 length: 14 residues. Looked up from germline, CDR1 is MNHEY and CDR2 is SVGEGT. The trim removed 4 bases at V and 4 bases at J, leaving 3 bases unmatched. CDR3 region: CASSWTGGGYGYTF. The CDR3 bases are TGTGCCAGCAGTTGGACAGGGGGGGGCTATGGCTACACCTTC.

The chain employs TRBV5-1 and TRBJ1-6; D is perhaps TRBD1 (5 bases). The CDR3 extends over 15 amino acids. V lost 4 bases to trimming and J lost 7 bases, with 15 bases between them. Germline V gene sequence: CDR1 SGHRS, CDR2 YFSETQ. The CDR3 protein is CASSIGGTENSPLHF. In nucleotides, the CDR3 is TGCGCCAGCAGCATCGGCGGGACGGAGAATTCACCCCTCCACTTT.

This CDR3 is CASSIDLRNYGYTF. The CDR3 DNA reads TGTGCCAGTAGTATAGATCTCAGAAACTATGGCTACACCTTC. The V gene is TRBV19, the J gene TRBJ1-2, with D hard to call. Germline-derived CDR1 and CDR2 are LNHDA and SQIVND (reference sequence). This CDR3 has 14 residues. The V end was cut by 0 bases, the J end by 2 bases, with 7 bases between.

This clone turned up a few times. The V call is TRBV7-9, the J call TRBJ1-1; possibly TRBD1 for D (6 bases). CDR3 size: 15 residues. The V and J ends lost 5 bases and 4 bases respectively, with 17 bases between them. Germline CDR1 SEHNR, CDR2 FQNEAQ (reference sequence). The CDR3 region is CASSLSGGASTEAFF. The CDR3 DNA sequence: TGTGCCAGCAGCCTTAGCGGGGGGGCAAGCACTGAAGCTTTCTTT.

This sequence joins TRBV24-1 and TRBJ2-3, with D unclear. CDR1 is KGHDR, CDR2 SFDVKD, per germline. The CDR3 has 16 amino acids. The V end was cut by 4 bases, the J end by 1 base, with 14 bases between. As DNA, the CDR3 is TGTGCCACCAGTGACCCCGAGGAGTTAGGCACAGATACGCAGTATTTT. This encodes CATSDPEELGTDTQYF.